The 29 T cell receptor beta chains reported below all come from one sample, sequenced in a study of blood T cells in healthy people across ages. The use of a sample-barcoded 5' primer and a J-beta primer mix characterized a second PCR of roughly 7 to 11 cycles. TCRdb processed the 5' RACE reads anew with MiXCR; each CDR3 protein has one entry. This table holds approximately 810,000 distinct CDR3 sequences, 30% to 45% found once. Sequenced sample: blood. These receptors were collected from a man aged 18 to 30 in good health.

This clonotype was seen just once. This chain links TRBV11-2 with TRBJ2-7, with 10 bases matching TRBD2. Germline CDR1 and CDR2: SGHAT and FQNNGV. The J segment lost 2 bases and the V segment lost 3 bases, leaving 7 bases of the junction unmatched. The CDR3 is 16 residues long. CDR3 in DNA: TGTGCCAGCAGCTTGGGGAGCGGGGGGGGAACCTACGAGCAGTACTTC. Protein: CASSLGSGGGTYEQYF.

The chain recombines TRBV5-1 with TRBJ2-3; tentative D call: TRBD1 (5 bases). In germline, CDR1 is SGHRS, CDR2 YFSETQ. This CDR3 is 16 amino acids long. V dropped 0 bases and J dropped 1 base, with 12 bases sitting between them. Written as DNA, the CDR3 is TGCGCCAGCAGCTTGGAGGGGAAGCCAGGCACAGATACGCAGTATTTT. Residues: CASSLEGKPGTDTQYF.

The chain has TRBV4-3 and TRBJ2-2, with 7 bases that match TRBD2. The CDR3 runs 17 residues. Germline lookup yields CDR1 LGHNA and CDR2 YSLEER. V gave up 3 bases and J gave up 6 bases; unmatched junction bases: 13. The CDR3: CASSQLQTSPRAGELFF. As DNA, the CDR3 is TGCGCCAGCAGCCAGCTACAGACTAGCCCCAGGGCCGGGGAGCTGTTTTTT.

Only one count was recorded for this clonotype. This sequence joins TRBV24-1 and TRBJ2-4, with D unresolved. The V end lost 5 bases, the J end lost 13 bases, and 23 bases lay between the germline ends. Germline V gene lookup returns CDR1 KGHDR and CDR2 SFDVKD. CDR3 size: 15 residues. The CDR3 bases are TGTGCCACCAGTGCCCCGGACGCCAGCTACAATGAGCAGTACTTC. Its translation is CATSAPDASYNEQYF.

V gene TRBV10-3 combines with J gene TRBJ2-7; 9 bases match TRBD1. V lost 1 base and J lost 4; bases outside the gene matches: 17. This CDR3 contains 19 residues. The V gene's germline CDR1 is ENHRY and CDR2 SYGVKD. The DNA of the CDR3 is TGTGCCATCAGTGAGTGGAGAGACAGGGGGTTAAGCCCCGTTTACGAGCAGTACTTC. Translation gives CAISEWRDRGLSPVYEQYF.

This clonotype has more than one count but fewer than ten. This chain connects TRBV25-1 to TRBJ2-1; D is possibly TRBD1 (6 bases). The CDR3 extends over 15 amino acids. Germline V gives CDR1 MGHDK, CDR2 SYGVNS. Trimming removed 4 bases from V and 6 bases from J, with 16 bases in between. The CDR3 DNA sequence: TGTGCCAGCAGTGGTGGACAGCTAGTTACCAATGAGCAGTTCTTC. Translation: CASSGGQLVTNEQFF.

V gene TRBV7-3 combines with J gene TRBJ2-3, with 8 nucleotides matching TRBD1. With 5 bases clipped from V and 6 bases from J, the junction kept 10 bases outside the gene matches. This CDR3 contains 15 residues. Germline V gene data show CDR1 as SGHTA and CDR2 as FQGTGA. The CDR3 nucleotides read TGTGCCAGCAGCCGGACCGGACAGGGAATCGATACGCAGTATTTT. Encoded protein: CASSRTGQGIDTQYF. Full variable domain (rest looked up from reference TRBV7-3 and TRBJ2-3): GAGVSQTPSNKVTEKGKYVELRCDPISGHTALYWYRQSLGQGPEFLIYFQGTGAADDSGLPNDRFFAVRPEGSVSTLKIQRTERGDSAVYLCASSRTGQGIDTQYFGPGTRLTVL.

The rearrangement links TRBV25-1 to TRBJ2-1; tentatively, D is TRBD2 (6 bases). The V gene's germline CDR1 is MGHDK and CDR2 SYGVNS. Trimming took off 2 bases at V and 7 bases at J, with 12 bases between the two ends. CDR3 size: 14 residues. The CDR3 region is CASSEALGRNEQFF. In DNA, the CDR3 is TGTGCCAGCAGTGAAGCCCTTGGGAGGAATGAGCAGTTCTTC.

This clonotype has ten or more counts. The CDR3 loop reads CASSLQGTANYGYTF. For the CDR3, the DNA is TGTGCCAGCAGTCTGCAAGGGACAGCTAACTATGGCTACACCTTC. This chain joins TRBV12-3 or TRBV12-4 and TRBJ1-2; TRBD1 aligns across 7 bases. The CDR3 consists of 15 residues. With V trimmed by 5 bases and J by 0 bases, 6 bases remained unmatched.

This clonotype showed up many times. This chain uses TRBV7-3 with TRBJ2-3; D unclear. CDR1 and CDR2 (germline): SGHTA, FQGTGA. Trimming stripped 3 bases from V and 1 base from J, with 8 bases between. CDR3 size: 14 residues. The CDR3 reads CASSFGSGTDTQYF. CDR3 in DNA: TGTGCCAGCAGCTTCGGTTCAGGCACAGATACGCAGTATTTT.

This clonotype was observed a few times. V usage is TRBV20-1 and J usage is TRBJ1-2; D is undetermined. V was pared by 7 bases and J by 5 bases, with 5 bases between. Germline V gene data show CDR1 as DFQATT and CDR2 as SNEGSKA (reference sequence). This CDR3 region has 9 residues. This CDR3 is CSGEYGYTF. CDR3 DNA: TGCAGTGGAGAGTATGGCTACACCTTC.

Remarks on this clonotype: A read error may produce the germline difference seen at one junction end. CDR3 sequence: CTSSAQGMNTEAFF. The CDR3 DNA follows: TGTACCAGCAGTGCCCAGGGGATGAACACTGAAGCTTTCTTT. J is TRBJ1-1 and V is TRBV2, with D possibly being TRBD1 (6 bases). CDR3 length: 14 residues. Per the germline V gene, CDR1 is SNHLY and CDR2 is FYNNEI. Together with reference TRBV2 and TRBJ1-1, the CDR3 gives the full variable domain: EPEVTQTPSHQVTQMGQEVILRCVPISNHLYFYWYRQILGQKVEFLVSFYNNEISEKSEIFDDQFSVERPDGSNFTLKIRSTKLEDSAMYFCTSSAQGMNTEAFFGQGTRLTVV.

This chain connects TRBV5-5 to TRBJ2-5, with D perhaps matching TRBD2 (5 bases). Germline V CDR1 and CDR2: SGHKS, YYEKEE (reference sequence). The length of the CDR3 is 13 residues. V was trimmed by 4 bases and J by 1 base, leaving 8 bases between them. For the CDR3, the DNA is TGTGCCAGCAGCGTACGGGGCCAAGAGACCCAGTACTTC. Amino acids: CASSVRGQETQYF.

The table lists this clonotype with a few counts. CDR3 sequence reads: CAWSHGQGPYEQYF. CDR3 in DNA: TGTGCCTGGAGCCACGGACAGGGGCCATACGAGCAGTACTTC. The chain combines TRBV30 with TRBJ2-7, with 9 bases that match TRBD1. The CDR3 is made up of 14 amino acids. Germline CDR1 reads GTSNPN; CDR2 reads SVGIG (reference sequence). The junction had 7 bases not matched to a gene; V was cut back by 3 bases and J by 4 bases.

The CDR3 here is CASSFIGGNEQYF. In DNA, the CDR3 is TGTGCCAGCAGTTTTATTGGGGGCAATGAGCAGTACTTC. The chain carries TRBV12-3 or TRBV12-4 and TRBJ2-4; tentative D call: TRBD1 (6 bases). The CDR3 is 13 residues long. V gave up 3 bases and J gave up 13 bases, with 16 bases separating them.

The genes are TRBV7-9 and TRBJ2-2, with 7 nucleotides matching TRBD1. The CDR3 consists of 13 residues. Unmatched junction bases numbered 3, after V lost 6 bases and J lost 5 bases. CDR1 and CDR2 from the germline V gene are SEHNR and FQNEAQ (reference sequence). Here the CDR3 reads CASRTGYTGELFF. The CDR3 nucleotides read TGTGCCAGCAGGACAGGGTATACCGGGGAGCTGTTTTTT.

This clonotype has just a few counts. This chain links TRBV5-1 with TRBJ1-2, with 7 positions matching TRBD1. This CDR3 comprises 14 residues. The J segment lost 3 bases and the V segment lost 7 bases, leaving 9 bases of the junction unmatched. Germline lookup yields CDR1 SGHRS and CDR2 YFSETQ. The CDR3 bases are TGCGCCAGCGCCTGGACAGGTTCAGACTATGGCTACACCTTC. Translating it yields CASAWTGSDYGYTF.

V and J are TRBV7-9 and TRBJ2-1; tentative D call: TRBD1 (5 bases). The germline CDR1 and CDR2 sequences are SEHNR and FQNEAQ (reference sequence). The length of the CDR3 is 15 residues. Trimming stripped 0 bases from V and 5 bases from J, with 11 bases between. CDR3 coding DNA: TGTGCCAGCAGCTTAGCCGTAGGCAGGGACAATGAGCAGTTCTTC. It specifies CASSLAVGRDNEQFF. Full variable domain (rest looked up from reference TRBV7-9 and TRBJ2-1): DTGVSQNPRHKITKRGQNVTFRCDPISEHNRLYWYRQTLGQGPEFLTYFQNEAQLEKSRLLSDRFSAERPKGSFSTLEIQRTEQGDSAMYLCASSLAVGRDNEQFFGPGTRLTVL.

As for this clonotype: In this CDR3 the conserved last residue, phenylalanine or tryptophan, is missing, so a read error is likely. V gene TRBV5-1 combines with J gene TRBJ1-4; D is unclear. The germline V gene has CDR1 SGHRS and CDR2 YFSETQ. Trimming removed 2 bases at V and 0 bases at J, with 8 bases between. The CDR3 totals 15 residues. The DNA of the CDR3 is TGCGCCAGCAGCTTAGACGGAGCAACTAATGAAAAACTGTTTCTT. As protein: CASSLDGATNEKLFL.

This clonotype came up many times. The genes are TRBV20-1 and TRBJ1-2; D remains ambiguous. The length of the CDR3 is 15 residues. V lost 6 bases and J 2 bases, leaving 19 bases between the germline ends. Germline CDR1 and CDR2: DFQATT and SNEGSKA (reference sequence). The CDR3 loop reads CSAELPMEQNYGYTF. CDR3 in DNA: TGCAGTGCCGAATTGCCTATGGAACAGAACTATGGCTACACCTTC.

The V gene is TRBV9, the J gene TRBJ1-4, with 10 bases that match TRBD1. This CDR3 is 17 amino acids long. CDR1 and CDR2 (germline): SGDLS, YYNGEE. Unmatched junction bases numbered 8, after V lost 3 bases and J lost 3 bases. CDR3 loop: CASSARTGGAANEKLFF. CDR3 in DNA: TGTGCCAGCAGCGCCCGGACAGGGGGAGCGGCTAATGAAAAACTGTTTTTT.

This clonotype is a singleton in its sample. The chain is built from TRBV9 and TRBJ2-1; D tentatively reads TRBD1 or TRBD2 (6 bases each). The J call may not be correct, given that the DNA end is closer to TRBJ2-7. CDR1 and CDR2 from the germline V gene are SGDLS and YYNGEE. This CDR3 is 15 amino acids long. Written as DNA, the CDR3 is TGTGCCAGCAGCCCGGGGGCGAGCTCCTACAATGAGCAGTACTTC. Its protein product is CASSPGASSYNEQYF.

There are a few counts of this clonotype. The gene calls are TRBV6-6 and TRBJ2-3; D is possibly TRBD1 or TRBD2 (5 bases each). The CDR3 contains 13 residues. Germline loops: CDR1 MNHNY, CDR2 SVGAGI (reference sequence). Trimming left V 3 bases short and J 9 bases short, with 13 bases between. CDR3 residues: CASSYSGPPTQYF. Written as DNA, the CDR3 is TGTGCCAGCAGTTATTCGGGGCCCCCGACGCAGTATTTT.

CDR3 sequence (DNA): TGCAGTGCTAAACAGGGGGCTCCCACAGATACGCAGTATTTT. It encodes CSAKQGAPTDTQYF. The rearrangement uses TRBV20-1 and TRBJ2-3; 9 nucleotides line up with TRBD1. J gave up 2 bases and V 4 bases, and 4 bases lay outside the gene matches. In germline, CDR1 is DFQATT, CDR2 SNEGSKA (reference sequence). The CDR3 is 14 amino acids.

This clonotype turned up a few times. The V gene is TRBV7-2, the J gene TRBJ2-1; 11 positions match TRBD1. V gave up 2 bases and J gave up 7 bases; unmatched junction bases: 7. The length of the CDR3 is 16 residues. Germline CDR1 SGHTA, CDR2 FQGNSA. The CDR3: CASSLTGTGGWNEQFF. DNA of the CDR3: TGTGCCAGCAGCTTAACCGGGACAGGGGGTTGGAATGAGCAGTTCTTC.

This sequence joins TRBV20-1 and TRBJ2-3, with TRBD2 identical over 10 bases. From germline, CDR1 is DFQATT and CDR2 SNEGSKA (reference sequence). The CDR3 has 18 residues. The junction had 16 bases not matched to a gene; V was cut back by 2 bases and J by 5 bases. The CDR3 coding sequence is TGCAGTGCTAGATCTTTTGCCTTCCTAGCGGGAGCGGAAGATACGCAGTATTTT. Its translation is CSARSFAFLAGAEDTQYF.

Concerning this clonotype itself: Its ends do not fully match the called genes, so a read error is possible. The rearrangement joins TRBV7-2 to TRBJ1-2; TRBD1 agrees at 10 bases. Germline V gene lookup returns CDR1 SGHTA and CDR2 FQGNSA. The CDR3 extends over 17 amino acids. The CDR3: CAGSLGDRGNPDYGYTF. The CDR3 DNA is TGTGCCGGCAGCTTGGGGGACAGGGGTAATCCCGACTATGGCTACACCTTC.

About this clonotype itself: An end of the junction does not agree with germline; a read error may underlie this. The rearrangement links TRBV15 to TRBJ2-5; possibly TRBD1 for D (6 bases). This CDR3 spans 13 amino acids. CDR1 is LNHNV, CDR2 YYDKDF, per germline (reference sequence). The CDR3 DNA reads TGTGCCACCAGCAGACAGGGACAAGAGACCCGGTACTTC. This gives the protein CATSRQGQETRYF.

With regard to this clonotype: The DNA is omitted, as the CDR3 cannot be located on it reliably, and the CDR3 follows TCRdb's listing. This chain connects TRBV5-1 to TRBJ1-2; TRBD1 is the table's D call, not checked against the DNA. The CDR3 length equals 17 residues, ends included. The germline gives CDR1 SGHRS, CDR2 YFSETQ. The CDR3 protein is CASSLLVGTGSSSGHTF.